The clone carrying this TCR beta chain appeared a few times. TCRdb fed the 5' RACE reads into MiXCR, producing one record per CDR3 protein. The repertoire holds 400,000 to 450,000 distinct CDR3 sequences, roughly 20% seen once, with 15% to 20% in the top ten. These data are taken from a study of T cells after yellow fever vaccination. V gave up 6 bases and J gave up 6 bases; unmatched junction bases: 13. The CDR3 runs 15 residues. Germline V CDR1 and CDR2: KGHSH, LQKENI. The chain recombines TRBV18 with TRBJ1-2; 7 bases line up with TRBD1. The material was PBMCs, obtained before the yellow fever booster vaccination. The receptor comes from a young man who received the YFV17D yellow fever vaccine. CDR3: CASSPRGHGKDGYTF. The CDR3, as DNA: TGTGCCAGCTCTCCAAGGGGGCACGGGAAGGATGGCTACACCTTC.